This T cell receptor (beta chain) was profiled in a study of control samples from healthy donors and cancer patients. CDR1 SGDLS and CDR2 YYNGEE come from the germline V gene. Trimming removed 4 bases from V and 4 bases from J; junction bases left unmatched: 8. The CDR3 totals 15 residues. Sequencing used immunoSEQ multiplex PCR; TCRdb keeps in-frame clones, though not all of them. This repertoire shows over 150,000 clones, 85% to 90% found once; its top ten account for around 1.4%. This receptor was identified in a woman aged 45 to 65 in good health. Specimen: blood. This chain links TRBV9 with TRBJ2-3, with 8 bases identical to TRBD2. The DNA of the CDR3 is TGTGCCAGCAGCCGAGGGACTAGGAGCGCAGATACGCAGTATTTT. Translation: CASSRGTRSADTQYF.